This T cell receptor beta chain was documented in a study of cytomegalovirus exposure and HLA in healthy donors. General observations from the study: An analysis was carried out later, and it reportedly showed fewer N-insertions in an Asian-associated ancestry cluster than the approximately 670-donor mean. According to reports, the classifier identified cytomegalovirus status with high specificity and sensitivity. One variant, a missense change in DCLRE1C, was linked in a later analysis to TCR beta V- and J-gene trimming. Roughly uniform sequencing depth across donors was assumed, possibly incorrectly.

This clone was seen just once. Its antigen remains unidentified. Germline values: CDR1 MNHNS, CDR2 SASEGT. The V end lost 5 bases, the J end lost 6 bases, and 14 bases lay between the germline ends. The length of the CDR3 is 14 residues. The PCR made use of 60 Vbeta and 13 Jbeta primers. Assay: immunoSEQ multiplex PCR; the TCRdb copy retains only in-frame clones and omits some. The sample lists roughly 180,000 clones; over 65% were seen once. The sequencing input was PBMCs. The chain joins TRBV6-1 to TRBJ2-1, with D maybe TRBD2 (5 bases). The receptor's source is a man between 18 and 29 years old in good health and CMV-seronegative. The CDR3 reads CASSLTGIGNEQFF. CDR3 nucleotide sequence: TGTGCCAGCAGTTTAACGGGGATTGGCAATGAGCAGTTCTTC.